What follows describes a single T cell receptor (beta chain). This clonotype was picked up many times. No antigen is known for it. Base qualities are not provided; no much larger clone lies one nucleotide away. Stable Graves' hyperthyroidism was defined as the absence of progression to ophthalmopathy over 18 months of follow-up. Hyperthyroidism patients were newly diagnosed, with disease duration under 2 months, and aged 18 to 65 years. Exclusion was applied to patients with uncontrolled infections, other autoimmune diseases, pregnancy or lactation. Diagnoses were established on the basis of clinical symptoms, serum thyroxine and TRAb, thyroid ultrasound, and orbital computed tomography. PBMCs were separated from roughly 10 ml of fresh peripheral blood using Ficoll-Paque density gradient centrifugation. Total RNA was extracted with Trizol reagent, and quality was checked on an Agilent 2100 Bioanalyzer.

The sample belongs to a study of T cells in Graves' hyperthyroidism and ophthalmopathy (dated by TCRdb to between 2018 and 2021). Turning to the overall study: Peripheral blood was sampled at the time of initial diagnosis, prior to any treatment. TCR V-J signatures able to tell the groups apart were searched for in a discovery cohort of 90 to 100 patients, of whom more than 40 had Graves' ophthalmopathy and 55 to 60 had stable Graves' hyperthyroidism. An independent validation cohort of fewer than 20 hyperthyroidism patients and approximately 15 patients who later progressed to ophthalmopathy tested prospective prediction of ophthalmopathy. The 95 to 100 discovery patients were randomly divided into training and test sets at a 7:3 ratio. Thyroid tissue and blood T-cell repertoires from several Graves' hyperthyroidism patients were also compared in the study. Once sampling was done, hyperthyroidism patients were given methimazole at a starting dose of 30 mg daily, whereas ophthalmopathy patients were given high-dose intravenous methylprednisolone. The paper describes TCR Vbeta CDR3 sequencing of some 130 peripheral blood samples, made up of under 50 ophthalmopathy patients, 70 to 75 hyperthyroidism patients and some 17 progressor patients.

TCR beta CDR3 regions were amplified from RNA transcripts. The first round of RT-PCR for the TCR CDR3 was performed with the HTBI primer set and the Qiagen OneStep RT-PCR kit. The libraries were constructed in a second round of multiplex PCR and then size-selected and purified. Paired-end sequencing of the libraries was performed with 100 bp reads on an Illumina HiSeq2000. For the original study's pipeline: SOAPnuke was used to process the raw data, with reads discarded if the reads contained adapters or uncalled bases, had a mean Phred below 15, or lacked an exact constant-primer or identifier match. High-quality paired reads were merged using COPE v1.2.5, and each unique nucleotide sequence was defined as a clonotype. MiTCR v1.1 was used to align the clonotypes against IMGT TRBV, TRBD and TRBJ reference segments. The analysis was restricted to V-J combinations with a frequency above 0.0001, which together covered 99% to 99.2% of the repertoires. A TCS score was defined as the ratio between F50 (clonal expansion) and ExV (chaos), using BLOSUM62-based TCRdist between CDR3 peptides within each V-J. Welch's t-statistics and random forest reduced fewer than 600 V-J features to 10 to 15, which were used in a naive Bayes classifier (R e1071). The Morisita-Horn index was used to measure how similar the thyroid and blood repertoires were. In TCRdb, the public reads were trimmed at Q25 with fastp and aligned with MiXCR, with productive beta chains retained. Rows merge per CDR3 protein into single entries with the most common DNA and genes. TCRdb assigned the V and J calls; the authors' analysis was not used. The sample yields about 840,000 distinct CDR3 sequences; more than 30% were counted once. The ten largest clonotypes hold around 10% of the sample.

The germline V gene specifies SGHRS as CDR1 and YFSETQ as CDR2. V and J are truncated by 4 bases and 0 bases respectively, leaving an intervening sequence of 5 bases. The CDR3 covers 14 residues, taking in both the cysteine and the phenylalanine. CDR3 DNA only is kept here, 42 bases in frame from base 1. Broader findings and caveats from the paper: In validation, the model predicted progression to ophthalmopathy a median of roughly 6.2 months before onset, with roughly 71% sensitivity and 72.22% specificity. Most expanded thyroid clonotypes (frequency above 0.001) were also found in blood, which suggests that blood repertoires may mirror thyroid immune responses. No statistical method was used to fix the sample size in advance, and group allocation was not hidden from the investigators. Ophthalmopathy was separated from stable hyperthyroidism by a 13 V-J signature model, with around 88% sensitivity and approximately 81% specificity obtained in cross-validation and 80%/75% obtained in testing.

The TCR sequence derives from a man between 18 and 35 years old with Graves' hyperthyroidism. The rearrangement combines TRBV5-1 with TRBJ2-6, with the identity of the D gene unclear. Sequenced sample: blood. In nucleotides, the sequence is TGCGCCAGCAGCACGGGCTCTGGGGCCAACGTCCTGACTTTC. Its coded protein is CASSTGSGANVLTF.